What follows are 29 T cell receptor beta chains derived from one specimen sequenced in a study of cytomegalovirus exposure and HLA in healthy donors. The PCR ran on 60 Vbeta and 13 Jbeta primers. Repertoires were generated with immunoSEQ multiplex PCR, while TCRdb's copy carries only in-frame clones and drops some. The table lists 180,000 or so clones, about 77% of them singletons. The sequencing input was PBMCs. The origin of the receptors is a female donor in good health and CMV-seronegative.

This clone was detected only once. This chain uses TRBV29-1 with TRBJ1-5, with D tentatively TRBD1 (5 bases). CDR3 length: 17 residues. Trimming cost V 1 base and J 0 bases, with 16 bases left between them. Germline-derived CDR1 and CDR2 are SQVTM and ANQGSEA. The chain's CDR3 is CSVEAHHRPDSNQPQHF. DNA of the CDR3: TGCAGCGTTGAAGCCCACCACAGGCCCGATAGCAATCAGCCCCAGCATTTT.

V usage is TRBV2 and J usage is TRBJ2-7, with D maybe TRBD1 (6 bases). The V gene lost 10 bases and the J gene lost 2 bases, with 15 bases spanning the gap. The CDR3 loop spans 13 amino acids. Germline V gives CDR1 SNHLY, CDR2 FYNNEI. CDR3: CATTRDTAYEQYF. In DNA form, the CDR3 reads TGTGCCACCACCCGGGACACAGCCTACGAGCAGTACTTC.

A few counts support this clone. The junction differs from germline at one of its ends, possibly a read error. J is TRBJ2-1 and V is TRBV7-6; TRBD2 matches at 8 bases. CDR1 and CDR2 from the germline V gene are SGHVS and FNYEAQ. The CDR3 totals 15 residues. As DNA, the CDR3 is TGTGCCAGCAGCCTGAGCGGGAGACTCTACGATGAGCAGTTCTTC. Its protein product is CASSLSGRLYDEQFF.

This rearrangement joins TRBV7-6 to TRBJ2-2, with a possible D match to TRBD1 (6 bases). The CDR3 sequence is 16 residues long. The germline V gene encodes CDR1 SGHVS and CDR2 FNYEAQ. V was shortened by 5 bases and J by 0 bases, with 13 bases between the two germline ends. The CDR3 DNA is TGTGCCAGCAGCCCAGGACAGTTCGCGAACACCGGGGAGCTGTTTTTT. The encoded protein is CASSPGQFANTGELFF.

This chain uses TRBV5-1 with TRBJ1-1; 7 nucleotides match TRBD1. V lost 4 bases, J lost 8 bases, and 8 bases stayed unmatched. The CDR3 is made up of 13 amino acids. Germline CDR1 and CDR2: SGHRS and YFSETQ. The CDR3 sequence: CASSESGTEEAFF. CDR3 sequence (DNA): TGCGCCAGCAGCGAGTCCGGGACAGAAGAAGCTTTCTTT.

The CDR3 reads CASSQEHVGTDTQYF. The CDR3 nucleotides read TGCGCCAGCAGCCAAGAGCACGTCGGTACAGATACGCAGTATTTT. The chain has TRBV4-1 and TRBJ2-3; D call uncertain. Between the trimmed V and J ends, which lost 0 bases and 3 bases, there was a span of 10 bases. The CDR3 sequence is 15 residues long. Germline loops: CDR1 MGHRA, CDR2 YSYEKL.

This chain uses TRBV5-4 with TRBJ2-3; 9 bases match TRBD2. From germline, CDR1 is SGHNT and CDR2 YYREEE (reference sequence). This CDR3 is built from 16 residues. V trimming: 2 bases; J trimming: 1 base; junction bases outside the gene matches: 5. DNA for the CDR3: TGTGCCAGCAGCTTAGCAGCGGGGGGACGCACAGATACGCAGTATTTT. This translates into CASSLAAGGRTDTQYF.

The gene calls are TRBV5-1 and TRBJ2-5; weak D call: TRBD1 (6 bases). V was cut by 0 bases and J by 2 bases, with 8 bases left in between. The CDR3 runs to 14 residues. The germline CDR1 and CDR2 sequences are SGHRS and YFSETQ. The CDR3 DNA reads as TGCGCCAGCAGCTTGGTAGGGGGACAAGAGACCCAGTACTTC. Protein sequence: CASSLVGGQETQYF.

The gene calls are TRBV19 and TRBJ2-7, with a tentative D call TRBD2 (6 bases). Germline assignment: CDR1 LNHDA and CDR2 SQIVND (reference sequence). CDR3 length: 14 amino acids. With 7 bases removed from V and 4 bases from J, the gap between germline ends came to 17 bases. In nucleotides, the CDR3 is TGTGCCAGTAAAGCGAAGATGGACTATTACGAGCAGTACTTC. It yields the protein CASKAKMDYYEQYF.

The CDR3 DNA follows: TGTGCCAGCAGCTTAGATAGCGTCAGAAACAATGAGCAGTTCTTC. Translating it yields CASSLDSVRNNEQFF. The chain joins TRBV11-2 to TRBJ2-1; TRBD2 might be the D (5 bases). The CDR3 totals 15 residues. V was trimmed by 0 bases and J by 5 bases, leaving 11 bases between them. The germline CDR1 and CDR2 sequences are SGHAT and FQNNGV. Full variable domain (rest looked up from reference TRBV11-2 and TRBJ2-1): EAGVAQSPRYKIIEKRQSVAFWCNPISGHATLYWYQQILGQGPKLLIQFQNNGVVDDSQLPKDRFSAERLKGVDSTLKIQPAKLEDSAVYLCASSLDSVRNNEQFFGPGTRLTVL.

In its sample, this clone was seen a few times. This sequence joins TRBV18 and TRBJ1-5; no firm D call. Germline CDR1 reads KGHSH; CDR2 reads LQKENI. V lost 3 bases and J lost 4, with 13 bases in between. The CDR3 runs 15 residues. The CDR3, as DNA: TGTGCCAGCTCACCCCCGGGATTTGGGAATCAGCCCCAGCATTTT. Its protein is CASSPPGFGNQPQHF.

A single count supports this clone. The rearrangement links TRBV19 to TRBJ1-1; D gene unclear. The germline V and J ends were trimmed by 4 bases and 1 base, with 7 bases remaining between them. This CDR3 is 13 amino acids long. Germline V gene sequence: CDR1 LNHDA, CDR2 SQIVND (reference sequence). CDR3 sequence: CASSTTANTEAFF. CDR3 coding DNA: TGTGCCAGTAGTACTACAGCGAACACTGAAGCTTTCTTT.

This clone turned up a few times. The chain combines TRBV6-5 with TRBJ1-2, with D perhaps matching TRBD1 (5 bases). CDR1 and CDR2 from the germline V gene are MNHEY and SVGAGI. The CDR3 contains 15 residues. Trimming removed 4 bases from V and 0 bases from J, with 12 bases in between. The CDR3 loop reads CASSLSREANYGYTF. CDR3 nucleotide sequence: TGTGCCAGCAGTTTATCCAGGGAGGCTAACTATGGCTACACCTTC.

The J gene is TRBJ1-4, the V gene TRBV14; maybe TRBD1 (6 bases). This CDR3 has 16 amino acids. Trimming shortened V by 2 bases and J by 4 bases, and 14 bases separated the two germline ends. The germline V gene encodes CDR1 SGHDN and CDR2 FVKESK. The CDR3 DNA follows: TGTGCCAGCAGCCAATTCACGGGACAAGTTAATGAAAAACTGTTTTTT. Its protein is CASSQFTGQVNEKLFF.

The V call is TRBV10-3, the J call TRBJ2-5; 8 bases agree with TRBD1. The length of the CDR3 is 15 residues. CDR1 ENHRY and CDR2 SYGVKD come from the germline V gene. The V segment lost 1 base and the J segment 8 bases; nucleotides outside the gene matches: 9. As DNA, the CDR3 is TGTGCCATCAGTGAGTACAGGGGGGAGTCGAGTACCCAGTACTTC. Translated: CAISEYRGESSTQYF.

This chain connects TRBV6-5 to TRBJ1-6; D is possibly TRBD1 (5 bases). Germline V lookup: CDR1 MNHEY, CDR2 SVGAGI. The V gene lost 10 bases and the J gene lost 2 bases, with 12 bases spanning the gap. The CDR3 has 14 amino acids. CDR3: CATGGYPYNSPLHF. For the CDR3, the DNA is TGTGCCACCGGGGGGTATCCCTATAATTCACCCCTCCACTTT.

V gene TRBV19 combines with J gene TRBJ2-6, with TRBD1 matching over 8 bases. Germline CDR1 is LNHDA and CDR2 is SQIVND (reference sequence). The V segment lost 5 bases and the J segment 4 bases; nucleotides outside the gene matches: 4. The CDR3 runs to 15 residues. The CDR3 spells CASSPQGAGANVLTF. The CDR3 bases are TGTGCCAGTAGTCCCCAGGGGGCCGGGGCCAACGTCCTGACTTTC.

The V gene is TRBV19, the J gene TRBJ2-1; the match to TRBD2 covers 9 bases. From germline, CDR1 is LNHDA and CDR2 SQIVND (reference sequence). V lost 0 bases to trimming and J lost 4 bases; unmatched junction nucleotides: 7. This CDR3 spans 17 amino acids. CDR3 region: CASSIDRGTSTYNEQFF. CDR3 sequence (DNA): TGTGCCAGTAGTATAGATCGTGGGACTAGCACTTACAATGAGCAGTTCTTC.

The chain links TRBV21-1 to TRBJ1-1; the table's D gene call, TRBD1, was not cross checked with the DNA. TRBV21-1 is marked as a pseudogene. The CDR3 is 14 residues long. This CDR3 reads CASSKGGTNTEAFF. CDR3 bases: TGTGCCAGCAGCAAAGGTGGCACGAACACTGAAGCTTTCTTT.

The V call is TRBV4-2, the J call TRBJ2-3; weak D call: TRBD1 (5 bases). The CDR3 consists of 14 residues. Between the trimmed V and J ends, which lost 9 bases and 2 bases, there was a span of 15 bases. Looked up from germline, CDR1 is LGHNA and CDR2 is YNFKEQ. In DNA, the CDR3 is TGTGCCAGTACACCTCAGGGTAACACAGATACGCAGTATTTT. Translated, it gives CASTPQGNTDTQYF.

The chain links TRBV10-1 to TRBJ2-2, with 15 bases matching TRBD2. Looked up from germline, CDR1 is WNHNN and CDR2 is SYGVQD (reference sequence). CDR3 length: 20 amino acids. V dropped 4 bases and J dropped 6; count of bases not matched to a gene: 15. CDR3 in amino acids: CASSGRPRLGLAGGPGELFF. CDR3 nucleotides: TGCGCCAGCAGTGGACGACCCCGGTTAGGACTAGCGGGAGGGCCCGGGGAGCTGTTTTTT.

The gene calls are TRBV25-1 and TRBJ1-1; 7 positions match TRBD1. Per the germline V gene, CDR1 is MGHDK and CDR2 is SYGVNS. Losses at the gene ends were 4 bases for V and 10 bases for J; bases not matched to a gene: 9. CDR3 length equals 13 residues. In DNA, the CDR3 is TGTGCCAGCAGTGTGGGCCCCAACAGGGGAGCTTTCTTT. This sequence encodes CASSVGPNRGAFF.

J is TRBJ2-6 and V is TRBV19, with D tentatively TRBD1 (5 bases). This CDR3 has 16 amino acids. The V end lost 7 bases, the J end lost 0 bases, and 13 bases lay between the germline ends. Germline V lookup: CDR1 LNHDA, CDR2 SQIVND (reference sequence). CDR3 residues: CASMGLTSSGANVLTF. The CDR3 DNA sequence: TGTGCCAGTATGGGGCTGACGAGCTCTGGGGCCAACGTCCTGACTTTC.

This clone was seen a single time. One end of the junction is discordant with germline, which a read error may explain. The V gene is TRBV5-4, the J gene TRBJ1-2; 7 nucleotides agree with TRBD1. Germline assignment: CDR1 SGHNT and CDR2 YYREEE (reference sequence). This CDR3 spans 15 amino acids. The CDR3 DNA reads as TGTGCCATCAGCTTGGTGGGACAGATTAACTATGGCTACACCTTC. Its protein product is CAISLVGQINYGYTF.

The chain joins TRBV27 to TRBJ1-5, with TRBD1 matching 10 bases. V was clipped by 6 bases and J by 6 bases; unmatched bases: 5. Germline V gene lookup returns CDR1 MNHEY and CDR2 SMNVEV (reference sequence). This CDR3 has 14 amino acids. In nucleotides, the CDR3 is TGTGCCAGCAGCCCGACAGGGGGCTTTCAGCCCCAGCATTTT. As protein: CASSPTGGFQPQHF.

This sequence joins TRBV7-8 and TRBJ2-1; 9 bases agree with TRBD2. Germline CDR1 and CDR2: SGHVS and FQNEAQ. This CDR3 has 17 amino acids. With V trimmed by 5 bases and J by 2 bases, 10 bases remained unmatched. The DNA for the CDR3 is TGTGCCAGCAGCCGGTTTAGCGGGGGCCAAGCCTACAATGAGCAGTTCTTC. It codes for CASSRFSGGQAYNEQFF.

This clone was picked up one time. This sequence joins TRBV28 and TRBJ1-3, with D perhaps matching TRBD1 (6 bases). V lost 4 bases and J 1 base, leaving 14 bases between the germline ends. The CDR3 totals 16 residues. Looked up from germline, CDR1 is MDHEN and CDR2 is SYDVKM. The CDR3 nucleotides read TGTGCCAGCAGTTCCGACAGGTTGACTTCTGGAAACACCATATATTTT. This sequence encodes CASSSDRLTSGNTIYF. The whole variable domain, remainder taken from reference TRBV28 and TRBJ1-3, is DVKVTQSSRYLVKRTGEKVFLECVQDMDHENMFWYRQDPGLGLRLIYFSYDVKMKEKGDIPEGYSVSREKKERFSLILESASTNQTSMYLCASSSDRLTSGNTIYFGEGSWLTVV.

This rearrangement joins TRBV27 to TRBJ2-7; TRBD2 aligns across 12 bases. Trimming removed 1 base from V and 7 bases from J; junction bases left unmatched: 5. Germline CDR1 is MNHEY and CDR2 is SMNVEV (reference sequence). This CDR3 region has 15 residues. DNA for the CDR3: TGTGCCAGCAGTTTATTGACTAGCGGGAGATATGAGCAGTACTTC. Translating gives CASSLLTSGRYEQYF.

The J gene is TRBJ2-5, the V gene TRBV6-5; 7 nucleotides match TRBD1. Near its end, the DNA agrees better with TRBJ2-7, so the J call may be wrong. Germline assignment: CDR1 MNHEY and CDR2 SVGAGI. The CDR3 covers 15 residues. The CDR3 protein is CASSYSGQRSYEQYF. As DNA, the CDR3 is TGTGCCAGCAGTTACTCGGGACAGCGATCCTACGAGCAGTACTTC.